These 6 T cell receptor beta chains were sequenced from one sample in a study of shared clonotypes between healthy human individuals. Data came from immunoSEQ multiplex PCR; TCRdb stores just in-frame clones and leaves some out. In the table there are about 120,000 clones, around two thirds of which are singletons. The sample comprised memory CD8+ T cells sorted from blood. Stated subset: CD45RO+ cells pooled with CCR7-negative TemRA cells. These receptors all stem from a woman in her thirties in good health.

The V and J genes are TRBV5-1 and TRBJ2-7; a weak D match, TRBD2 (6 bases). CDR3 size: 14 residues. CDR1 and CDR2 (germline): SGHRS, YFSETQ. Trimming stripped 1 base from V and 1 base from J, with 9 bases between. The CDR3 nucleotides read TGCGCCAGCAGCTTGAGGCGGGGTTCCTACGAGCAGTACTTC. Translation: CASSLRRGSYEQYF.

The chain links TRBV9 to TRBJ1-1, with a weak D call TRBD1 (5 bases). Germline CDR1 reads SGDLS; CDR2 reads YYNGEE. There are 15 residues in the CDR3. Trimming shortened V by 2 bases and J by 4 bases, and 15 bases separated the two germline ends. DNA for the CDR3: TGTGCCAGCAGCGTTAGACCCGGGACGGGCACTGAAGCTTTCTTT. Protein product: CASSVRPGTGTEAFF. The full variable domain, in which reference TRBV9 and TRBJ1-1 provide the parts outside the CDR3, is DSGVTQTPKHLITATGQRVTLRCSPRSGDLSVYWYQQSLDQGLQFLIQYYNGEERAKGNILERFSAQQFPDLHSELNLSSLELGDSALYFCASSVRPGTGTEAFFGQGTRLTVV.

The J gene is TRBJ1-5, the V gene TRBV28, with 9 bases fitting TRBD1. CDR1 and CDR2 from the germline V gene are MDHEN and SYDVKM. The CDR3 has 13 residues. V was clipped by 6 bases and J by 11 bases; unmatched bases: 8. CDR3 sequence: CASRDRGRFSQHF. CDR3 sequence (DNA): TGTGCCAGCAGGGACAGGGGACGATTTTCCCAGCATTTT.

The V and J genes are TRBV9 and TRBJ2-7; D unresolved. V gave up 4 bases and J gave up 2 bases, with 16 bases separating them. The germline gives CDR1 SGDLS, CDR2 YYNGEE. The CDR3 spans 15 residues. This CDR3 reads CASSKGPPPPYEQYF. CDR3 in DNA: TGTGCCAGCAGCAAGGGCCCTCCCCCCCCCTACGAGCAGTACTTC.

This clone was seen only a few times. The chain employs TRBV16 and TRBJ1-2; tentatively, D is TRBD1 (6 bases). Germline V gene lookup returns CDR1 KGHSY and CDR2 FQNENV. V was clipped by 8 bases and J by 6 bases, with 16 bases between them. The length of the CDR3 is 13 residues. In DNA, the CDR3 is TGTGCCAGCTCGGAGGGGGGCCCTCATGGCTACACCTTC. Translated: CASSEGGPHGYTF. Using reference TRBV16 and TRBJ1-2 for the parts outside the CDR3, the full variable domain is GEEVAQTPKHLVRGEGQKAKLYCAPIKGHSYVFWYQQVLKNEFKFLISFQNENVFDETGMPKERFSAKCLPNSPCSLEIQATKLEDSAVYFCASSEGGPHGYTFGSGTRLTVV.

The gene calls are TRBV5-1 and TRBJ2-3; 8 bases are a match to TRBD2. In germline, CDR1 is SGHRS, CDR2 YFSETQ. This CDR3 is built from 15 residues. V was clipped by 0 bases and J by 4 bases; unmatched bases: 4. In DNA, the CDR3 is TGCGCCAGCAGCTTGGGGGCTAGCGGGTCAGATACGCAGTATTTT. Residues: CASSLGASGSDTQYF. Variable domain in full (rest from reference TRBV5-1 and TRBJ2-3): KAGVTQTPRYLIKTRGQQVTLSCSPISGHRSVSWYQQTPGQGLQFLFEYFSETQRNKGNFPGRFSGRQFSNSRSEMNVSTLELGDSALYLCASSLGASGSDTQYFGPGTRLTVL.